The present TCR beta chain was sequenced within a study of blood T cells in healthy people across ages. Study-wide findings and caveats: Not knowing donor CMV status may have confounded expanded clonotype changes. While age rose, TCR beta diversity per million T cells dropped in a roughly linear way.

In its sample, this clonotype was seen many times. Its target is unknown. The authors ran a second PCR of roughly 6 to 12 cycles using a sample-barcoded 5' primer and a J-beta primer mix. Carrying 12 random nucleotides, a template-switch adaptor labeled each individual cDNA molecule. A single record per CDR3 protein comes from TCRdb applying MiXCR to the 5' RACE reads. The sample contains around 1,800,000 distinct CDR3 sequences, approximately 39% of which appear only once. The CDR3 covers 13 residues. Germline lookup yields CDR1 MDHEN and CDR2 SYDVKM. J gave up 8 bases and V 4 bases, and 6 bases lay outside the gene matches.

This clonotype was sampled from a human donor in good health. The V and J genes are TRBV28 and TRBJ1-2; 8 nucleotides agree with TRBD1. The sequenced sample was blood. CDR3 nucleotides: TGTGCCAGCAGTTACTACAGGGGGGGCGGCTACACCTTC. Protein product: CASSYYRGGGYTF.